One and the same sample provided the 24 T cell receptor beta chains below, sequenced in a study of blood T cells in healthy people across ages. Combining a sample-barcoded 5' primer with a J-beta primer mix, a second PCR ran for about 6 to 12 cycles. TCRdb re-called the 5' RACE reads through MiXCR, storing one row per CDR3 protein. The profile shows about 1.7 million distinct CDR3 sequences, roughly 27% of them singletons. Sequencing was performed on blood. The receptor set was obtained from a young woman in good health.

This clonotype was detected ten times or more. The chain joins TRBV5-1 to TRBJ2-7; the D call may be TRBD1 or TRBD2 (5 bases each). The CDR3 length is 14 residues. Per germline, CDR1 SGHRS and CDR2 YFSETQ. The germline V and J ends were trimmed by 3 bases and 7 bases, with 17 bases remaining between them. In nucleotides, the CDR3 is TGCGCCAGCAGCTGGGACGCGATGGTGGAAGAGCAGTACTTC. Amino acid sequence: CASSWDAMVEEQYF.

On this clonotype: This may be a read error, as it is one base from a much larger clone. The genes are TRBV20-1 and TRBJ2-3; D unclear. The CDR3 is 12 residues long. Germline CDR1 DFQATT, CDR2 SNEGSKA (reference sequence). Between the trimmed V and J ends, which lost 8 bases and 3 bases, there was a span of 12 bases. CDR3 coding DNA: TGCAGTACTCTAAGTGGGACAGATACGCAGTATTTT. Amino acid sequence: CSTLSGTDTQYF.

This clonotype was counted only a few times. The V and J genes are TRBV29-1 and TRBJ1-1; no clear D. Trimming left V 6 bases short and J 0 bases short, with 14 bases between. CDR3 length: 14 amino acids. Per germline, CDR1 SQVTM and CDR2 ANQGSEA. CDR3 in amino acids: CSVARLFMNTEAFF. The CDR3 bases are TGCAGCGTAGCACGCCTTTTCATGAACACTGAAGCTTTCTTT.

This clonotype showed up just once. The CDR3 here is CASSLKEGSVAKNIQYF. The CDR3 region has the DNA TGTGCCAGCAGTTTAAAAGAGGGCTCAGTAGCCAAAAACATTCAGTACTTC. The chain combines TRBV12-3 or TRBV12-4 with TRBJ2-4, with D possibly being TRBD2 (5 bases). The CDR3 has 17 residues. Trimming removed 2 bases at V and 0 bases at J, with 14 bases between.

The sample holds a few counts of this clonotype. Mismatch with germline at one junction end may stem from a read error. The gene calls are TRBV2 and TRBJ2-7, with D tentatively TRBD2 (5 bases). This CDR3 has 13 amino acids. The germline V gene has CDR1 SNHLY and CDR2 FYNNEI. The CDR3 coding sequence is TGTGCCTGCAGGCCGGACGGGACCTACGAGCAGTACTTC. This sequence encodes CACRPDGTYEQYF.

This clonotype came up once. The genes are TRBV5-1 and TRBJ1-5; 7 positions match TRBD1. Looked up from germline, CDR1 is SGHRS and CDR2 is YFSETQ. J gave up 11 bases and V 4 bases, and 18 bases lay outside the gene matches. The CDR3 runs 16 residues. Written as DNA, the CDR3 is TGCGCCAGCAGCCCGGAGGGAGGGGGCGCGTTTTCAGCCCAGCATTTT. Its protein product is CASSPEGGGAFSAQHF.

This clonotype was picked up a small number of times. The rearrangement joins TRBV6-6 to TRBJ1-1; no firm D call. The CDR3 spans 15 residues. The germline V gene encodes CDR1 MNHNY and CDR2 SVGAGI (reference sequence). V was trimmed by 0 bases and J by 4 bases, leaving 12 bases between them. The CDR3 region has the DNA TGTGCCAGCAGTTACTCTTCAGGCGGGAGCACTGAAGCTTTCTTT. It yields the protein CASSYSSGGSTEAFF.

Notes on this clonotype: A junction end diverges from the germline sequence, so it may reflect a read error. The chain couples TRBV12-3 or TRBV12-4 to TRBJ2-7; D gene ambiguous. The CDR3 spans 15 residues. This CDR3 reads CANSLTFQPPLEQYF. The CDR3 bases are TGTGCCAACAGTCTGACTTTTCAGCCACCCCTCGAGCAGTACTTC.

This clonotype was seen a few times. This sequence joins TRBV6-2 or TRBV6-3 and TRBJ2-7; 10 bases agree with TRBD1. V lost 0 bases, J lost 3 bases, and 2 bases stayed unmatched. The CDR3 extends over 15 amino acids. In germline, CDR1 is MNHEY, CDR2 SVGEGT. CDR3 sequence reads: CASSYSGQGDYEQYF. The CDR3 DNA is TGTGCCAGCAGTTACTCCGGACAGGGGGACTACGAGCAGTACTTC.

This clonotype showed up many times. CDR3 coding DNA: TGTGCCAGCCTGGGGGTCCAAGAGACCCAGTACTTC. Translating gives CASLGVQETQYF. The genes are TRBV2 and TRBJ2-5; D possibly uses TRBD1 or TRBD2 (5 bases each). Looked up from germline, CDR1 is SNHLY and CDR2 is FYNNEI. This CDR3 spans 12 amino acids. Deletions cut 8 bases from V and 1 base from J, with 8 bases between. Full variable domain (remainder filled in from reference TRBV2 and TRBJ2-5): EPEVTQTPSHQVTQMGQEVILRCVPISNHLYFYWYRQILGQKVEFLVSFYNNEISEKSEIFDDQFSVERPDGSNFTLKIRSTKLEDSAMYFCASLGVQETQYFGPGTRLLVL.

The chain combines TRBV9 with TRBJ2-5, with 13 bases identical to TRBD2. Per the germline V gene, CDR1 is SGDLS and CDR2 is YYNGEE. With 3 bases clipped from V and 6 bases from J, the junction kept 2 bases outside the gene matches. CDR3 length: 14 residues. The CDR3 DNA reads TGTGCCAGCAGCGGGACTAGCGGGAGCCAGACCCAGTACTTC. Translation gives CASSGTSGSQTQYF.

This clonotype showed up just once. V gene TRBV30 combines with J gene TRBJ2-5; D perhaps matches TRBD1 (6 bases). This CDR3 is built from 12 residues. Germline V gene lookup returns CDR1 GTSNPN and CDR2 SVGIG (reference sequence). Trimming removed 3 bases at V and 4 bases at J, with 9 bases between. CDR3 in DNA: TGTGCCTGGAGGCCACAGGGAGAGACCCAGTACTTC. Translating it yields CAWRPQGETQYF.

This clonotype has just a few counts. The chain recombines TRBV7-9 with TRBJ1-2; TRBD1 might be the D (6 bases). V was clipped by 3 bases and J by 3 bases, with 14 bases between them. Germline CDR1 reads SEHNR; CDR2 reads FQNEAQ (reference sequence). The CDR3 is made up of 15 amino acids. In DNA, the CDR3 is TGTGCCAGCAGCTTCAGCGGGTACAGGGACTATGGCTACACCTTC. It yields the protein CASSFSGYRDYGYTF. The whole variable domain, remainder taken from reference TRBV7-9 and TRBJ1-2, is DTGVSQNPRHKITKRGQNVTFRCDPISEHNRLYWYRQTLGQGPEFLTYFQNEAQLEKSRLLSDRFSAERPKGSFSTLEIQRTEQGDSAMYLCASSFSGYRDYGYTFGSGTRLTVV.

This clonotype was recorded many times. The chain joins TRBV7-2 to TRBJ1-1, with D unclear. Germline-derived CDR1 and CDR2 are SGHTA and FQGNSA. The germline V and J ends were trimmed by 6 bases and 0 bases, with 8 bases remaining between them. The CDR3 spans 13 residues. The CDR3 spells CASSSGMNTEAFF. The CDR3, as DNA: TGTGCCAGCAGTTCCGGGATGAACACTGAAGCTTTCTTT.

In regard to this clonotype: Lacking the conserved final phenylalanine or tryptophan, this CDR3 likely reflects a read error. The CDR3 reads CSVEGLLQETQYL. The CDR3 region has the DNA TGCAGCGTAGAAGGTTTACTCCAAGAGACCCAGTACCTC. The V and J genes are TRBV29-1 and TRBJ2-5; the D is unclear. CDR3 size: 13 residues. The germline gives CDR1 SQVTM, CDR2 ANQGSEA.

This clonotype appeared a few times. The V gene is TRBV14, the J gene TRBJ2-7; 9 nucleotides match TRBD2. After removal of 2 bases from V and 0 bases from J, the junction contained 8 bases not matched to a gene. Germline assignment: CDR1 SGHDN and CDR2 FVKESK. The CDR3 covers 17 residues. This CDR3 is CASSQPMTSGGSYEQYF. The DNA of the CDR3 is TGTGCCAGCAGCCAACCAATGACTAGCGGAGGCTCCTACGAGCAGTACTTC.

This clonotype was observed a handful of times. V is TRBV9 and J is TRBJ2-7, with D possibly TRBD2 on 6 matching bases. With 7 bases removed from V and 2 bases from J, the gap between germline ends came to 13 bases. Germline assignment: CDR1 SGDLS and CDR2 YYNGEE. The CDR3 loop spans 13 amino acids. The CDR3 sequence is CASSGAGTYEQYF. DNA for the CDR3: TGTGCCAGCTCCGGGGCGGGAACCTACGAGCAGTACTTC.

Worth noting for this clonotype: This may come from a read error, since a much larger clone is one base off. The chain has TRBV11-2 and TRBJ2-4, with TRBD2 matching over 7 bases. Judging by the DNA end, TRBJ2-7 fits better; the J call may be wrong. The CDR3 covers 15 residues. The germline CDR1 and CDR2 sequences are SGHAT and FQNNGV. CDR3 coding DNA: TGTGCCGGCAGCTTAAGTAGCGGGCCTTCCTACGAGCAGTACTTC. Protein sequence: CAGSLSSGPSYEQYF.

V gene TRBV6-5 combines with J gene TRBJ1-1; 7 bases are a match to TRBD1. The CDR3 sequence is 15 residues long. Germline loops: CDR1 MNHEY, CDR2 SVGAGI. With 4 bases clipped from V and 4 bases from J, the junction kept 9 bases outside the gene matches. This chain's CDR3 is CASSSDRVGGTEAFF. In nucleotides, the CDR3 is TGTGCCAGCAGTTCTGACAGGGTCGGTGGCACTGAAGCTTTCTTT.

In this sample, this clonotype turned up a few times. The chain joins TRBV3-1 to TRBJ2-1, with a possible D match to TRBD2 (6 bases). V lost 1 base and J lost 6, with 22 bases in between. The CDR3 runs to 18 residues. Germline CDR1 and CDR2: LGHDT and YNNKEL (reference sequence). DNA of the CDR3: TGTGCCAGCAGCCAAGTCCGCCCTGGGACTGCTGGGATCAATGAGCAGTTCTTC. This encodes CASSQVRPGTAGINEQFF.

This clonotype was observed a few times. The chain is built from TRBV6-6 and TRBJ2-7; 8 bases line up with TRBD2. The germline V gene encodes CDR1 MNHNY and CDR2 SVGAGI (reference sequence). This CDR3 spans 15 amino acids. The J segment lost 2 bases and the V segment lost 6 bases, leaving 9 bases of the junction unmatched. The CDR3 here is CASSTSGGGTYEQYF. Written as DNA, the CDR3 is TGTGCCAGCAGCACCTCCGGCGGGGGGACCTACGAGCAGTACTTC.

The rearrangement links TRBV29-1 to TRBJ2-2; D ambiguous. Trimming cost V 6 bases and J 2 bases, with 10 bases left between them. CDR3 length: 13 amino acids. Looked up from germline, CDR1 is SQVTM and CDR2 is ANQGSEA. CDR3 nucleotides: TGCAGCGTGACCCGAGAAAACACCGGGGAGCTGTTTTTT. Translated: CSVTRENTGELFF.

The chain joins TRBV6-5 to TRBJ2-5, with TRBD2 as a possible D gene (7 bases). This CDR3 is built from 15 residues. V lost 6 bases and J 0 bases, leaving 14 bases between the germline ends. Germline CDR1 and CDR2: MNHEY and SVGAGI. The CDR3 loop reads CASRKGRGYQETQYF. CDR3 in DNA: TGTGCCAGCAGGAAGGGGAGGGGGTACCAAGAGACCCAGTACTTC.

A word on this clonotype: A junction boundary mismatches the germline segment, possibly from a read error. CDR3 sequence: CATRDFTESEQFF. The DNA for the CDR3 is TGTGCCACCAGGGATTTTACAGAATCCGAGCAGTTCTTC. The J gene is TRBJ2-1, the V gene TRBV24-1; D not resolved. CDR3 length: 13 residues. Germline V gene sequence: CDR1 KGHDR, CDR2 SFDVKD.